The 25 T cell receptor beta chains presented below share a single source sample, sequenced in a study of T cells in Graves' hyperthyroidism and ophthalmopathy. Researchers amplified the TCR beta CDR3 regions from RNA transcripts. RT-PCR in the first round (using the HTBI primer set) targeted the TCR CDR3. TCRdb independently ran MiXCR on the multiplex PCR reads; one entry per CDR3 protein. The sample shows about 290,000 distinct CDR3 sequences, roughly an eighth of them seen only once. The specimen sequenced was blood. All receptors come from a middle-aged woman with Graves' hyperthyroidism.

This clonotype was detected ten times or more. The V and J genes are TRBV6-6 and TRBJ2-2; tentatively, D is TRBD1 (6 bases). The CDR3 extends over 15 amino acids. Trimming pared 2 bases from V and 3 bases from J, leaving 10 bases between. Germline assignment: CDR1 MNHNY and CDR2 SVGAGI (reference sequence). CDR3 sequence (DNA): TGTGCCAGCAGTTACGGCAGGGGCGACACCGGGGAGCTGTTTTTT. Its protein is CASSYGRGDTGELFF.

This clonotype appeared many times. V gene TRBV3-1 combines with J gene TRBJ1-1; a possible D gene is TRBD1 (5 bases). This CDR3 comprises 16 residues. Per the germline V gene, CDR1 is LGHDT and CDR2 is YNNKEL (reference sequence). V lost 3 bases to trimming and J lost 5 bases, with 19 bases between them. The DNA for the CDR3 is TGTGCCAGCAGCCAGGGAGGGGTAAGGGGTGGGACTGAAGCTTTCTTT. As protein: CASSQGGVRGGTEAFF.

The gene calls are TRBV12-3 or TRBV12-4 and TRBJ2-5, with 8 bases aligning to TRBD1. The ends lost 4 bases at V and 5 bases at J; junction bases unmatched: 6. The CDR3 spans 14 residues. The CDR3 sequence is CASSSPGGAETQYF. In DNA form, the CDR3 reads TGTGCCAGCAGTTCCCCAGGGGGCGCGGAGACCCAGTACTTC.

This clonotype was observed many times. This chain connects TRBV12-3 or TRBV12-4 to TRBJ1-1; D is undetermined. The germline V and J ends were trimmed by 5 bases and 7 bases, with 11 bases remaining between them. This CDR3 comprises 12 residues. The DNA of the CDR3 is TGTGCCAGCAGTCTGATGGGGATTGAAGCTTTCTTT. Its translation is CASSLMGIEAFF.

This clonotype appeared many times. J is TRBJ1-5 and V is TRBV20-1; D is unresolved. The CDR3 consists of 11 residues. The germline V gene has CDR1 DFQATT and CDR2 SNEGSKA (reference sequence). V shed 3 bases and J shed 2 bases, with 2 bases lying between them. Written as DNA, the CDR3 is TGCAGTGCTAGCGGCAATCAGCCCCAGCATTTT. This gives the protein CSASGNQPQHF.

A few counts support this clonotype. This chain uses TRBV14 with TRBJ2-7; D not resolved. The CDR3 extends over 14 amino acids. V was trimmed by 8 bases and J by 3 bases, leaving 17 bases between them. Germline CDR1 and CDR2: SGHDN and FVKESK. The CDR3 sequence: CASSGQAFIYEQYF. The DNA of the CDR3 is TGTGCCAGCTCTGGTCAGGCCTTCATCTACGAGCAGTACTTC. The entire variable domain, with the rest obtained from reference TRBV14 and TRBJ2-7, is as follows: EAGVTQFPSHSVIEKGQTVTLRCDPISGHDNLYWYRRVMGKEIKFLLHFVKESKQDESGMPNNRFLAERTGGTYSTLKVQPAELEDSGVYFCASSGQAFIYEQYFGPGTRLTVT.

J is TRBJ2-3 and V is TRBV14, with D hard to call. Germline V gives CDR1 SGHDN, CDR2 FVKESK. V was clipped by 1 base and J by 6 bases, with 5 bases between them. There are 12 residues in the CDR3. CDR3 region: CASSQVRDTQYF. The CDR3 bases are TGTGCCAGCAGCCAAGTGCGTGATACGCAGTATTTT.

This clonotype was counted many times. The CDR3 DNA reads TGTGCCAGCAGCCCTTTTGCGCGCTCCTACGAGCAGTACTTC. Protein: CASSPFARSYEQYF. The chain combines TRBV6-1 with TRBJ2-7, with unresolved D. The germline V gene has CDR1 MNHNS and CDR2 SASEGT. The CDR3 has 14 amino acids. V lost 6 bases to trimming and J lost 0 bases, with 12 bases between them.

This chain joins TRBV6-9 and TRBJ2-3; TRBD2 agrees at 16 bases. CDR3 length equals 21 residues. From germline, CDR1 is MNHGY and CDR2 SVAAGI. V was clipped by 3 bases and J by 2 bases; unmatched bases: 14. CDR3: CASSYEGRAGTSGRATDTQYF. DNA for the CDR3: TGTGCCAGCAGTTACGAAGGACGGGCCGGGACTAGCGGGAGGGCCACAGATACGCAGTATTTT.

The chain combines TRBV28 with TRBJ2-6; D may correspond to TRBD1 or TRBD2 (6 bases each). V lost 7 bases to trimming and J lost 4 bases, with 14 bases between them. Germline V gives CDR1 MDHEN, CDR2 SYDVKM. CDR3 size: 15 residues. The CDR3 sequence is CASKEGGSGANVLTF. CDR3 DNA sequence: TGTGCCAGCAAAGAGGGGGGTTCAGGGGCCAACGTCCTGACTTTC.

This clonotype was seen at least ten times. V and J are TRBV6-1 and TRBJ1-5, with 8 bases matching TRBD1. The CDR3 is made up of 15 amino acids. V gave up 2 bases and J gave up 5 bases; unmatched junction bases: 5. Germline V gene lookup returns CDR1 MNHNS and CDR2 SASEGT. In DNA form, the CDR3 reads TGTGCCAGCAGTGAAACAGGGGGTCATTATCAGCCCCAGCATTTT. Translation: CASSETGGHYQPQHF.

This chain connects TRBV28 to TRBJ2-7; 9 bases line up with TRBD1. Germline CDR1 MDHEN, CDR2 SYDVKM. V trimming: 7 bases; J trimming: 4 bases; junction bases outside the gene matches: 8. The CDR3 consists of 14 residues. This chain's CDR3 is CASNFGTGRYEQYF. In DNA, the CDR3 is TGTGCCAGCAACTTCGGGACAGGGCGATACGAGCAGTACTTC.

This clonotype showed up many times. The chain joins TRBV3-1 to TRBJ1-2, with D hard to call. V was pared by 2 bases and J by 4 bases, with 5 bases between. The CDR3 loop spans 12 amino acids. From germline, CDR1 is LGHDT and CDR2 YNNKEL (reference sequence). The CDR3 DNA reads as TGTGCCAGCAGCCAAATCCGCTATGGCTACACCTTC. Its translation: CASSQIRYGYTF.

This clonotype was picked up many times. The V gene is TRBV12-3 or TRBV12-4, the J gene TRBJ1-1; D not resolved. The CDR3 totals 13 residues. V lost 3 bases and J 4 bases, leaving 9 bases between the germline ends. The CDR3 reads CASSFDMGTEAFF. The DNA for the CDR3 is TGTGCCAGCAGTTTCGACATGGGCACTGAAGCTTTCTTT.

This clonotype occurred a few times. The rearrangement joins TRBV5-4 to TRBJ1-1; TRBD1 aligns across 10 bases. CDR1 is SGHNT and CDR2 is YYREEE in the germline V gene (reference sequence). The CDR3 spans 17 residues. Trimming at V came to 0 bases and at J to 0 bases, leaving 5 bases not matched to a gene. The DNA of the CDR3 is TGTGCCAGCAGCTTGGCAGACAGGGGGCTCATGAACACTGAAGCTTTCTTT. It codes for CASSLADRGLMNTEAFF.

This clonotype was recorded many times. This chain connects TRBV20-1 to TRBJ1-5; 9 positions agree with TRBD1. V lost 4 bases and J lost 7; bases outside the gene matches: 8. This CDR3 region has 14 residues. Germline V CDR1 and CDR2: DFQATT, SNEGSKA (reference sequence). CDR3 in amino acids: CSAKRGTGRQPQHF. DNA of the CDR3: TGCAGTGCTAAGCGAGGGACAGGGAGACAGCCCCAGCATTTT.

The chain joins TRBV6-1 to TRBJ1-5; 7 bases map to TRBD1. This CDR3 is built from 15 residues. Germline CDR1 is MNHNS and CDR2 is SASEGT. Unmatched junction bases numbered 9, after V lost 5 bases and J lost 5 bases. The CDR3 DNA is TGTGCCAGCAGTATAGGGGGCGCAACCGATCAGCCCCAGCATTTT. Translating it yields CASSIGGATDQPQHF.

Many counts were recorded for this clonotype. This sequence joins TRBV2 and TRBJ2-1, with D perhaps given as TRBD1 or TRBD2 (5 bases each). Germline V gives CDR1 SNHLY, CDR2 FYNNEI. The CDR3 length is 13 residues. Trimming took off 4 bases at V and 5 bases at J, with 9 bases between the two ends. CDR3 region: CASSGEGHNEQFF. DNA for the CDR3: TGTGCCAGCAGTGGTGAGGGGCACAATGAGCAGTTCTTC.

This clonotype came up many times. V gene TRBV20-1 combines with J gene TRBJ2-7, with 7 bases aligning to TRBD1. The germline V gene encodes CDR1 DFQATT and CDR2 SNEGSKA (reference sequence). Losses at the gene ends were 6 bases for V and 6 bases for J; bases not matched to a gene: 8. This CDR3 has 12 amino acids. CDR3 nucleotide sequence: TGCAGTGCAAGTGGGACAGCACGCGAGCAGTACTTC. Its protein product is CSASGTAREQYF.

In its sample, this clonotype was seen a few times. J is TRBJ2-7 and V is TRBV20-1, with D uncertain. There are 12 residues in the CDR3. The germline CDR1 and CDR2 sequences are DFQATT and SNEGSKA (reference sequence). Trimming took 3 bases from V and 6 from J, leaving 12 bases between them. CDR3 sequence reads: CSARPPEFEQYF. Here the CDR3 DNA reads TGCAGTGCTAGGCCGCCCGAATTCGAGCAGTACTTC.

This clonotype has a count of ten or more. The rearrangement joins TRBV28 to TRBJ2-3; 10 nucleotides agree with TRBD2. CDR3 length: 17 amino acids. Germline loops: CDR1 MDHEN, CDR2 SYDVKM. V trimming: 3 bases; J trimming: 2 bases; junction bases outside the gene matches: 8. The CDR3 sequence: CASSFGAGGRSTDTQYF. CDR3 sequence (DNA): TGTGCCAGCAGTTTCGGAGCGGGAGGGCGATCCACAGATACGCAGTATTTT.

This clonotype was seen a handful of times. The genes are TRBV30 and TRBJ2-1; possible D gene TRBD2, 5 bases. Trimming shortened V by 0 bases and J by 6 bases, and 9 bases separated the two germline ends. The V gene's germline CDR1 is GTSNPN and CDR2 SVGIG (reference sequence). The CDR3 covers 13 residues. CDR3 sequence: CAWSVGGSNEQFF. The CDR3, as DNA: TGTGCCTGGAGTGTCGGCGGGTCCAATGAGCAGTTCTTC.

In its sample, this clonotype was seen many times. The chain combines TRBV14 with TRBJ2-5, with 14 nucleotides matching TRBD2. This CDR3 comprises 17 residues. CDR1 and CDR2 from the germline V gene are SGHDN and FVKESK. V trimming: 0 bases; J trimming: 5 bases; junction bases outside the gene matches: 5. The CDR3 coding sequence is TGTGCCAGCAGCCAAGATTGGGGACTAGCGGGAGATGAGACCCAGTACTTC. Protein sequence: CASSQDWGLAGDETQYF.

The sample holds many counts of this clonotype. V and J are TRBV5-1 and TRBJ2-2, with D unresolved. The CDR3 spans 14 residues. V gave up 3 bases and J gave up 2 bases, with 8 bases separating them. The germline CDR1 and CDR2 sequences are SGHRS and YFSETQ. The CDR3 DNA reads TGCGCCAGCAGCTCCCACCAAAACACCGGGGAGCTGTTTTTT. Amino acid sequence: CASSSHQNTGELFF.

The sample holds many counts of this clonotype. V and J are TRBV5-1 and TRBJ1-2; no definite D call. CDR1 SGHRS and CDR2 YFSETQ come from the germline V gene. Trimming removed 1 base from V and 1 base from J, with 8 bases in between. The CDR3 is 14 residues long. The CDR3 region is CASSLNTDNYGYTF. CDR3 DNA: TGCGCCAGCAGCTTGAACACCGATAACTATGGCTACACCTTC.